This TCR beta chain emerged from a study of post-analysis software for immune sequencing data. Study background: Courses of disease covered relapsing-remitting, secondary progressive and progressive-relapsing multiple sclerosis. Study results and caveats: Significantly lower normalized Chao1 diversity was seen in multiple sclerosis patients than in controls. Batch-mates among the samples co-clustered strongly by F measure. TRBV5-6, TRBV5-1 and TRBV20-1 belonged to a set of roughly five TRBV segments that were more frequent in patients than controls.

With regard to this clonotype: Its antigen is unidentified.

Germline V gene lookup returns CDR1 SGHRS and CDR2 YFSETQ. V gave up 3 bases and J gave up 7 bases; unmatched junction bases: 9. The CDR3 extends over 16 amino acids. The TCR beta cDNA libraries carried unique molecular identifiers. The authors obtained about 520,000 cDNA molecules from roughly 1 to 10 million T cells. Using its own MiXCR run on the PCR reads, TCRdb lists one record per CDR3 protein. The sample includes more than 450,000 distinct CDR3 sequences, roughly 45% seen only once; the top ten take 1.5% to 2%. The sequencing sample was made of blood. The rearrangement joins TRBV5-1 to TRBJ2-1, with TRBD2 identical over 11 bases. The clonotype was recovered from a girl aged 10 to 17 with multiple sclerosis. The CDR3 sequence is CASSSVIAGGVNEQFF. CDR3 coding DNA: TGCGCCAGCAGCTCAGTCATAGCGGGAGGGGTAAATGAGCAGTTCTTC.